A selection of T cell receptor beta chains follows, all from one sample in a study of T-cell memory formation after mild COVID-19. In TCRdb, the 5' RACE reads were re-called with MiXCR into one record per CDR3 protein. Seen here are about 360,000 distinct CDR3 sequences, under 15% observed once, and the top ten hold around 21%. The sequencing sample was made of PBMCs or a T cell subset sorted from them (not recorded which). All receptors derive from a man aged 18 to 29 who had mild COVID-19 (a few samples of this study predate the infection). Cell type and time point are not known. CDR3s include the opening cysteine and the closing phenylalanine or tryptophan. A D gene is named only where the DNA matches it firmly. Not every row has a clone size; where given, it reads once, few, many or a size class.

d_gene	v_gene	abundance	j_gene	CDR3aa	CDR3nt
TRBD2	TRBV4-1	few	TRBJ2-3	CASSQPARGSGQYF	TGCGCCAGCAGCCAACCCGCGCGGGGGAGCGGGCAGTATTTT
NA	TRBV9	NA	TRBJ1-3	CASSVAGIAPGNTIYF	TGTGCCAGCAGCGTAGCAGGGATAGCGCCTGGAAACACCATATATTTT
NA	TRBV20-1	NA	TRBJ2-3	CSARGVTQDTQYF	TGCAGTGCTAGAGGAGTAACCCAGGATACGCAGTATTTT
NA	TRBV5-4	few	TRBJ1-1	CASSRPGKGTEAFF	TGTGCCAGCAGCCGACCGGGAAAGGGCACTGAAGCTTTCTTT
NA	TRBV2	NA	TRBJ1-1	CASRREVNTEAFF	TGTGCCAGCAGACGGGAAGTGAACACTGAAGCTTTCTTT
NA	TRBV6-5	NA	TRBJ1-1	CASRNSLRTFF	TGTGCCAGCAGAAATTCCCTCAGAACTTTCTTT
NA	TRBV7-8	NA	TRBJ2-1	CASSLGRGMGPYNEQFF	TGTGCCAGCAGCTTAGGAAGGGGTATGGGGCCTTACAATGAGCAGTTCTTC
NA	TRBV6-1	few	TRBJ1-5	CASRGAEDTDQPQHF	TGTGCCAGCAGAGGAGCGGAGGACACCGATCAGCCCCAGCATTTT
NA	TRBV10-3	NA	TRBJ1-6	CAISESGTVNSPLHF	TGTGCCATCAGTGAGTCTGGGACGGTGAATTCACCCCTCCACTTT
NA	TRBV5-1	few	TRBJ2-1	CASTLGRNEQFF	TGCGCCAGCACCTTGGGGAGGAATGAGCAGTTCTTC
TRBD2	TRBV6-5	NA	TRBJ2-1	CASSPTVGRGAYNEQFF	TGTGCCAGCAGTCCGACAGTCGGGCGGGGGGCCTACAATGAGCAGTTCTTC
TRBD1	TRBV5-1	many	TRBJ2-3	CASGHGQVSFEDTQYF	TGCGCCAGCGGACACGGACAGGTTAGCTTTGAAGATACGCAGTATTTT
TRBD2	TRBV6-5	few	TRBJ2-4	CASSYGTSENIQYF	TGTGCCAGCAGTTATGGGACTAGCGAGAACATTCAGTACTTC
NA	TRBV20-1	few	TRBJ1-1	CSARATQMNTEAFF	TGCAGTGCTAGAGCGACGCAGATGAACACTGAAGCTTTCTTT
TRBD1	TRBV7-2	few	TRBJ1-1	CASSLALIAGGNTEAFF	TGTGCCAGCAGCTTAGCGCTAATAGCAGGGGGGAACACTGAAGCTTTCTTT
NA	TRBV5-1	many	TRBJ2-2	CASSLRAANTGELFF	TGCGCCAGCAGCTTGAGGGCAGCGAACACCGGGGAGCTGTTTTTT
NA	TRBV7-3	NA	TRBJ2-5	CASSLSYGEETQYF	TGTGCCAGCAGCTTAAGTTATGGAGAAGAGACCCAGTACTTC
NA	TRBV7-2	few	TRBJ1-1	CASSPGHKNTEAFF	TGTGCCAGCAGCCCAGGACACAAGAACACTGAAGCTTTCTTT
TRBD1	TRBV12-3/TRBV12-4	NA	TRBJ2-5	CASSRTGGTQYF	TGTGCCAGCAGCCGGACAGGCGGGACCCAGTACTTC
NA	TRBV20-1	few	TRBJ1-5	CSATRDPRSNQPQHF	TGCAGTGCTACCCGGGACCCGAGGAGCAATCAGCCCCAGCATTTT
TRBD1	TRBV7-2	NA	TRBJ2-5	CASSFDWDRGSETQYF	TGTGCCAGCAGCTTCGATTGGGACAGGGGATCAGAGACCCAGTACTTC
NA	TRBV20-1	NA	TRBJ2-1	CSALGAEGYNEQFF	TGCAGTGCCCTGGGCGCCGAGGGCTACAATGAGCAGTTCTTC
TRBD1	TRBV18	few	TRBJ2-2	CASSPGTAPTGELFF	TGTGCCAGCTCACCCGGGACAGCCCCAACCGGGGAGCTGTTTTTT
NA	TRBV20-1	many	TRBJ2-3	CSASEGDARGTSTDTQYF	TGCAGTGCTAGCGAGGGTGACGCCAGGGGAACTAGCACAGATACGCAGTATTTT
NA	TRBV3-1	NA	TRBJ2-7	CASSQMGEQYF	TGTGCCAGCAGCCAGATGGGCGAGCAGTACTTC
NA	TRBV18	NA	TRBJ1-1	CASSPSSRDAFF	TGTGCCAGCTCACCATCGAGCAGGGATGCTTTCTTT
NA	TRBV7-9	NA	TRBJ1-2	CASSEFSEGYTF	TGTGCCAGCAGCGAGTTTTCAGAAGGCTACACCTTC
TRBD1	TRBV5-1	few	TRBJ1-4	CASSLDRGGEKLFF	TGCGCCAGCAGCTTGGACAGGGGCGGTGAAAAACTGTTTTTT
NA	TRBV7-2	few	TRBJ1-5	CASATSPNQPQHF	TGTGCCAGTGCGACTAGCCCCAATCAGCCCCAGCATTTT
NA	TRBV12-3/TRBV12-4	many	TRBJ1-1	CASSLIEVLGTEAFF	TGTGCCAGCAGTTTGATCGAGGTACTTGGGACTGAAGCTTTCTTT
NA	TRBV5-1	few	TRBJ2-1	CASTSLPRVLLTFHEQFF	TGCGCCAGCACTTCGCTACCAAGGGTCCTTCTAACATTCCATGAGCAGTTCTTC
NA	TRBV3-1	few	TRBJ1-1	CASSRQGSEAEAFF	TGTGCCAGCAGCCGCCAGGGCTCGGAGGCTGAAGCTTTCTTT
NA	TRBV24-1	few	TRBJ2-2	CATSIRLGGELFF	TGTGCCACCTCAATCCGATTAGGCGGGGAGCTGTTTTTT
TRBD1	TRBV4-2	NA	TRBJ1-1	CASSRRDREDTEAFF	TGTGCCAGCAGCCGTAGGGACAGGGAGGACACTGAAGCTTTCTTT
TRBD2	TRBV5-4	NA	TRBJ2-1	CASIPAGGRLNEQFF	TGTGCCAGCATCCCCGCGGGGGGGCGATTGAATGAGCAGTTCTTC
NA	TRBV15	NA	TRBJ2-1	CATNRGRDYRNNEQFF	TGTGCCACCAACAGGGGGAGGGACTATAGGAACAATGAGCAGTTCTTC
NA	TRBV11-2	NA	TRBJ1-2	CASSLVGNLLGYTF	TGTGCCAGCAGCTTAGTAGGCAACTTGCTTGGCTACACCTTC
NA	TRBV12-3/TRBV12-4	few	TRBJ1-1	CASTSDWGKAFF	TGTGCCAGCACCTCCGACTGGGGTAAAGCTTTCTTT
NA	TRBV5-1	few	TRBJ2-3	CASSWGESGGTDTQYF	TGCGCCAGCAGCTGGGGAGAATCGGGAGGCACAGATACGCAGTATTTT
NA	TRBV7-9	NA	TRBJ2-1	CASSLVSAGPYNEQFF	TGTGCCAGCAGCTTAGTCTCAGCGGGCCCCTACAATGAGCAGTTCTTC
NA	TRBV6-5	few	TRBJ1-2	CASRDRTSSYGYTF	TGTGCCAGCAGAGACCGGACATCCTCCTATGGCTACACCTTC
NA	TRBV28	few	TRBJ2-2	CASAGPNTGELFF	TGTGCCAGCGCGGGGCCCAACACCGGGGAGCTGTTTTTT
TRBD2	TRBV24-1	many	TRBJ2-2	CATGRTSENTGELFF	TGTGCCACCGGGAGGACTAGCGAGAACACCGGGGAGCTGTTTTTT
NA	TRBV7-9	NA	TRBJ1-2	CASSLLGIYGYTF	TGTGCCAGCAGCTTATTGGGAATCTATGGCTACACCTTC
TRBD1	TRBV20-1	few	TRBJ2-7	CSAKRDRTDVYEQYF	TGCAGTGCTAAACGGGACAGAACGGATGTTTACGAGCAGTACTTC
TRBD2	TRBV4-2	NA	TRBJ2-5	CASSQSGLAIETQYF	TGTGCCAGCAGCCAATCGGGACTAGCGATCGAGACCCAGTACTTC
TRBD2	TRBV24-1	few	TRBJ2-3	CATSARSGGRTDTQYF	TGTGCCACCAGTGCCCGTAGCGGGGGACGCACAGATACGCAGTATTTT
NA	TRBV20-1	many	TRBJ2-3	CSAITSGSTDTQYF	TGCAGTGCTATAACCAGCGGTTCCACAGATACGCAGTATTTT
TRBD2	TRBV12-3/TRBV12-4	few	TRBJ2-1	CASSLSTGGAYNEQFF	TGTGCCAGCAGTTTATCTACCGGGGGGGCGTACAATGAGCAGTTCTTC
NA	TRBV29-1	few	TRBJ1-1	CSGLRAPRLTAFF	TGCAGCGGGCTCAGGGCCCCGCGTCTAACCGCTTTCTTT
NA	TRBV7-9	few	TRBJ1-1	CASSLGSYGPRGPTEAFF	TGTGCCAGCAGCTTAGGATCTTACGGGCCAAGGGGTCCCACTGAAGCTTTCTTT
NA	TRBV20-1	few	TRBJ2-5	CSAPLGPTWETQYF	TGCAGTGCTCCCCTAGGACCCACCTGGGAGACCCAGTACTTC
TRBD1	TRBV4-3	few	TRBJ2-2	CASSQDRGQGWTGELFF	TGCGCCAGCAGCCAAGACAGGGGACAGGGTTGGACCGGGGAGCTGTTTTTT
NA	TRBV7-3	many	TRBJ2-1	CASSLTSYNEQFF	TGTGCCAGCAGCTTAACCAGTTACAATGAGCAGTTCTTC
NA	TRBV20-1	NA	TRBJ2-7	CSAGDRVGGTYEQYF	TGCAGTGCTGGAGACAGGGTCGGGGGGACTTACGAGCAGTACTTC